This T cell receptor (beta chain) is drawn from a study of blood T cells in healthy people across ages. Looking at the study overall: When template switching was applied, about one barcoded beta molecule was captured per two T cells.

This clonotype was recorded many times. Through a sample-barcoded 5' primer and a J-beta primer mix, a second PCR was run for roughly 7 to 12 cycles. The yield of each sample was at least 3 million CDR3-containing paired-end reads. TCRdb reprocessed the 5' RACE reads via MiXCR and lists one record per CDR3 protein. The sample consists of 710,000 or so distinct CDR3 sequences, about 30% of them appearing once. This CDR3 spans 11 amino acids. Germline lookup yields CDR1 LGHDT and CDR2 YNNKEL (reference sequence). Between the trimmed V and J ends, which lost 8 bases and 7 bases, there was a span of 11 bases.

The clonotype originates from a woman of 80 years or more in good health. The V call is TRBV3-1, the J call TRBJ1-2, with D possibly matching TRBD1 (5 bases). The sample was blood. The CDR3 DNA sequence: TGTGCCAGCGGAACCGGGGGTGGCTACACCTTC. It encodes CASGTGGGYTF. Complete variable domain (other parts from reference TRBV3-1 and TRBJ1-2): DTAVSQTPKYLVTQMGNDKSIKCEQNLGHDTMYWYKQDSKKFLKIMFSYNNKELIINETVPNRFSPKSPDKAHLNLHINSLELGDSAVYFCASGTGGGYTFGSGTRLTVV.